These 24 T cell receptor beta chains came from one sample sequenced in a study of blood T cell repertoires in COVID-19 (dated by TCRdb to about 2020). Library construction relied on the immunoSEQ multiplex PCR assay. TCRdb mirrors the immuneACCESS table, restricted to in-frame sequences. Some clones are absent from its copies; in checked studies, under half trace to an unresolved V gene, and the reason for the others is unknown. The sample table shows 150,000 to 200,000 clones, and 80% to 90% are seen once. Roughly 3.5% of the sample lies in the top ten. The material sequenced was peripheral blood. These receptors originate from a man in his 60s with acute or convalescent COVID-19.

The gene calls are TRBV2 and TRBJ1-1, with unresolved D. Germline V CDR1 and CDR2: SNHLY, FYNNEI. The CDR3 has 14 residues. Trimming took 6 bases from V and 0 from J, leaving 11 bases between them. CDR3 residues: CASRGRPMNTEAFF. The CDR3 DNA reads TGTGCCAGCAGGGGCAGACCCATGAACACTGAAGCTTTCTTT.

This sequence joins TRBV29-1 and TRBJ2-2; 7 bases match TRBD2. Trimming at V came to 1 base and at J to 5 bases, leaving 1 base not matched to a gene. The CDR3 covers 13 residues. Germline assignment: CDR1 SQVTM and CDR2 ANQGSEA. The CDR3 protein is CSVEAGGTGELFF. CDR3 sequence (DNA): TGCAGCGTTGAAGCCGGGGGGACCGGGGAGCTGTTTTTT.

This clone was detected a few times. The chain uses TRBV6-5 and TRBJ1-1; D unclear. V was shortened by 7 bases and J by 0 bases, with 15 bases between the two germline ends. CDR3 size: 15 residues. In germline, CDR1 is MNHEY, CDR2 SVGAGI. The CDR3 DNA is TGTGCCAGCACTTTGGGCCAGACCATGAACACTGAAGCTTTCTTT. Its protein product is CASTLGQTMNTEAFF.

This chain joins TRBV10-3 and TRBJ2-1; D may be TRBD1 (7 bases). Germline values: CDR1 ENHRY, CDR2 SYGVKD. Trimming shortened V by 2 bases and J by 7 bases, and 15 bases separated the two germline ends. This CDR3 region has 15 residues. The CDR3 DNA follows: TGTGCCATCAGTGAGGTGGCAGGGGGAGGAAATGAGCAGTTCTTC. It encodes CAISEVAGGGNEQFF.

The genes are TRBV20-1 and TRBJ1-2, with D possibly matching TRBD1 (6 bases). Germline lookup yields CDR1 DFQATT and CDR2 SNEGSKA (reference sequence). The CDR3 has 13 residues. V was cut by 3 bases and J by 3 bases, with 11 bases left in between. This CDR3 reads CSASRTEDYGYTF. CDR3 nucleotides: TGCAGTGCTAGTCGGACAGAAGACTATGGCTACACCTTC.

The V gene is TRBV2, the J gene TRBJ2-7; 13 bases are a match to TRBD2. The CDR3 totals 14 residues. J gave up 12 bases and V 4 bases, and 9 bases lay outside the gene matches. Germline V gives CDR1 SNHLY, CDR2 FYNNEI. CDR3 sequence reads: CASSVLAGGPWWYF. The DNA of the CDR3 is TGTGCCAGCAGTGTACTAGCGGGAGGGCCTTGGTGGTACTTC.

The genes are TRBV7-2 and TRBJ2-7; perhaps TRBD1 as D (5 bases). Trimming left V 3 bases short and J 7 bases short, with 13 bases between. Per germline, CDR1 SGHTA and CDR2 FQGNSA. The CDR3 length is 13 residues. The CDR3 nucleotides read TGTGCCAGCAGCTTGCAGGGCACTGGAGAGCAGTACTTC. It codes for CASSLQGTGEQYF.

This chain links TRBV15 with TRBJ1-2; 8 bases are shared with TRBD1. The CDR3 length is 15 residues. CDR1 is LNHNV and CDR2 is YYDKDF in the germline V gene (reference sequence). Losses at the gene ends were 0 bases for V and 8 bases for J; bases not matched to a gene: 8. Written as DNA, the CDR3 is TGTGCCACCAGCAGAGATAAAGGGACAGGTTGGGGCTACACCTTC. Translated: CATSRDKGTGWGYTF.

The rearrangement joins TRBV28 to TRBJ1-5; D uncertain. V gave up 3 bases and J gave up 3 bases, with 15 bases separating them. CDR3 length: 16 residues. Per the germline V gene, CDR1 is MDHEN and CDR2 is SYDVKM. This CDR3 is CASSLLAREDNQPQHF. CDR3 DNA: TGTGCCAGCAGTTTGTTAGCTCGGGAGGACAATCAGCCCCAGCATTTT.

The chain carries TRBV6-5 and TRBJ1-5; no clear D gene. Germline-derived CDR1 and CDR2 are MNHEY and SVGAGI. This CDR3 comprises 15 residues. Trimming pared 3 bases from V and 0 bases from J, leaving 9 bases between. CDR3 nucleotides: TGTGCCAGCAGTTATAGGCGGAATAGCAATCAGCCCCAGCATTTT. Amino acid sequence: CASSYRRNSNQPQHF.

J is TRBJ1-1 and V is TRBV6-5; D not resolved. This CDR3 comprises 13 residues. Deletions cut 6 bases from V and 0 bases from J, with 8 bases between. In germline, CDR1 is MNHEY, CDR2 SVGAGI. CDR3 DNA sequence: TGTGCCAGCAGGAAACGAGTGAACACTGAAGCTTTCTTT. This gives the protein CASRKRVNTEAFF.

This clone has only one observation. The chain has TRBV3-1 (or the pseudogene TRBV3-2) and TRBJ1-4; 11 bases agree with TRBD1. There are 17 residues in the CDR3. After removal of 4 bases from V and 5 bases from J, the junction contained 9 bases not matched to a gene. Germline V gene data show CDR1 as LGHDT and CDR2 as YNNKEL (reference sequence). The CDR3 nucleotides read TGTGCCAGCAGCCGACGCGGACAGGGGGCCTCGAATGAAAAACTGTTTTTT. Amino acids: CASSRRGQGASNEKLFF.

V is TRBV7-9 and J is TRBJ1-1, with 7 bases matching TRBD1. This CDR3 comprises 13 residues. Trimming at V came to 2 bases and at J to 7 bases, leaving 4 bases not matched to a gene. CDR1 and CDR2 from the germline V gene are SEHNR and FQNEAQ (reference sequence). The CDR3 protein is CASSLKGAGEAFF. The DNA for the CDR3 is TGTGCCAGCAGCTTAAAGGGGGCTGGTGAAGCTTTCTTT.

There are a few counts of this clone. This chain's CDR3 is CASSTETKRGRTDTQYF. The CDR3 region has the DNA TGTGCCAGCAGCACCGAGACGAAGCGGGGTCGCACAGATACGCAGTATTTT. The chain links TRBV21-1 to TRBJ2-3; whether TRBD2, the table's D call, matches the DNA was not checked. TRBV21-1 is a documented pseudogene. There are 17 residues in the CDR3.

The chain has TRBV6-5 and TRBJ2-3, with 12 bases that match TRBD2. J lost 4 bases, V lost 4 bases, and 6 bases had no gene match. The CDR3 sequence is 16 residues long. Germline CDR1 reads MNHEY; CDR2 reads SVGAGI. The CDR3 coding sequence is TGTGCCAGCAGTTCCCCGACTAGCGGGAGATCAGATACGCAGTATTTT. Its protein is CASSSPTSGRSDTQYF.

The count of this clone is one. The chain couples TRBV3-1 (or the pseudogene TRBV3-2) to TRBJ2-1; D is perhaps TRBD2 (6 bases). V was cut by 1 base and J by 2 bases, with 9 bases left in between. CDR1 is LGHDT and CDR2 is YNNKEL in the germline V gene (reference sequence). The length of the CDR3 is 15 residues. Here the CDR3 DNA reads TGTGCCAGCAGCCAAGTGATAGCGGCCTACAATGAGCAGTTCTTC. Residues: CASSQVIAAYNEQFF.

The chain carries TRBV19 and TRBJ1-5; D perhaps matches TRBD1 (6 bases). CDR3 size: 16 residues. Trimming stripped 4 bases from V and 4 bases from J, with 17 bases between. CDR1 is LNHDA and CDR2 is SQIVND in the germline V gene (reference sequence). As DNA, the CDR3 is TGTGCCAGTAGTACGGGACATCCCAATTATAATCAGCCCCAGCATTTT. Translation: CASSTGHPNYNQPQHF.

This chain connects TRBV5-5 to TRBJ2-7, with D possibly being TRBD2 (6 bases). CDR1 SGHKS and CDR2 YYEKEE come from the germline V gene (reference sequence). The CDR3 loop spans 15 amino acids. The germline V and J ends were trimmed by 2 bases and 7 bases, with 19 bases remaining between them. The CDR3 sequence is CASSLSGLAWGEQYF. CDR3 in DNA: TGTGCCAGCAGCTTATCGGGACTCGCGTGGGGGGAGCAGTACTTC.

The chain links TRBV19 to TRBJ2-1, with TRBD2 matching over 10 bases. With V trimmed by 4 bases and J by 0 bases, 12 bases remained unmatched. The germline V gene encodes CDR1 LNHDA and CDR2 SQIVND (reference sequence). The CDR3 is made up of 19 amino acids. CDR3 coding DNA: TGTGCCAGTAGTAGAACCGGGACTAGCGATTCCGTCTCCTACAATGAGCAGTTCTTC. Its protein is CASSRTGTSDSVSYNEQFF.

The V call is TRBV28, the J call TRBJ1-2; tentative D call: TRBD1 (5 bases). Germline loops: CDR1 MDHEN, CDR2 SYDVKM. The V end lost 3 bases, the J end lost 0 bases, and 11 bases lay between the germline ends. This CDR3 has 15 residues. The CDR3 DNA sequence: TGTGCCAGCAGTTTGGGTCAGGGCGCTAACTATGGCTACACCTTC. It codes for CASSLGQGANYGYTF.

The count of this clone is one. The chain couples TRBV19 to TRBJ2-4; TRBD2 is a possible D gene (5 bases). Germline values: CDR1 LNHDA, CDR2 SQIVND (reference sequence). V lost 3 bases to trimming and J lost 1 base, with 13 bases between them. The length of the CDR3 is 16 residues. In DNA form, the CDR3 reads TGTGCCAGTAGTATTAATCGGGATGGGGCCAAAAACATTCAGTACTTC. Protein: CASSINRDGAKNIQYF.

The chain is built from TRBV11-3 and TRBJ2-3; 10 bases line up with TRBD2. The CDR3 loop spans 14 amino acids. The germline V gene encodes CDR1 SGHNT and CDR2 YENEEA. The J segment lost 7 bases and the V segment lost 3 bases, leaving 4 bases of the junction unmatched. The CDR3 DNA follows: TGTGCCAGCAGCTTCCTTAGCGGGAGGCATACGCAGTATTTT. This translates into CASSFLSGRHTQYF.

The J gene is TRBJ2-2, the V gene TRBV27; tentatively, D is TRBD2 (5 bases). The germline V gene has CDR1 MNHEY and CDR2 SMNVEV (reference sequence). V dropped 3 bases and J dropped 4 bases, with 15 bases sitting between them. The CDR3 loop spans 16 amino acids. The CDR3 nucleotides are TGTGCCAGCAGTTTTTGGGGTCGGGGTAGCACCGGGGAGCTGTTTTTT. It yields the protein CASSFWGRGSTGELFF.

The chain carries TRBV18 and TRBJ2-7, with 7 nucleotides matching TRBD2. The CDR3 consists of 15 residues. CDR1 is KGHSH, CDR2 LQKENI, per germline. V shed 2 bases and J 0 bases; nucleotides not matched to a gene: 4. CDR3: CASSPKAGASYEQYF. Here the CDR3 DNA reads TGTGCCAGCTCACCAAAGGCGGGAGCCTCCTACGAGCAGTACTTC.